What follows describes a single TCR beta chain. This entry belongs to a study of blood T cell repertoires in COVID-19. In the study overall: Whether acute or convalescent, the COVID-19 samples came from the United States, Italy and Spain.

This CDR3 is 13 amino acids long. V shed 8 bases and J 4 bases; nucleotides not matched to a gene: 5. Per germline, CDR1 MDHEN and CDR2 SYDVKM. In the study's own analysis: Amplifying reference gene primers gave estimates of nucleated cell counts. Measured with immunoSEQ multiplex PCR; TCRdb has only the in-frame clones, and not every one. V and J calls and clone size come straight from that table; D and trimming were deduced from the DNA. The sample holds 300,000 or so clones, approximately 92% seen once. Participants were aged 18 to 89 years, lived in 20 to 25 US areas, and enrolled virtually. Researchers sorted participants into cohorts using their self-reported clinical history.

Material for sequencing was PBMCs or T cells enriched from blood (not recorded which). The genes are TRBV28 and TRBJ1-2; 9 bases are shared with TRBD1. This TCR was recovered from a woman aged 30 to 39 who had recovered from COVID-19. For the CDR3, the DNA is TGTGCCAGCGCACAGGGGGCAGGCTATGGCTACACCTTC. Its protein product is CASAQGAGYGYTF.